What follows describes a single T cell receptor (beta chain). At one end the junction does not follow the germline gene, possibly because of a read error. This entry comes from a study of glioma-infiltrating T cells. Study overall: Target coverage was about 4- to 11-fold for about a million blood T cells.

TCR alpha and beta CDR3 regions were amplified from RNA using iRepertoire nested multiplex PCR. Using its own MiXCR run on the multiplex PCR reads, TCRdb lists one record per CDR3 protein. The top ten hold around 12% of the sample, which has about 400,000 distinct CDR3 sequences, 41% seen once. The CDR3 consists of 16 residues. Germline V gene sequence: CDR1 MNHEY, CDR2 SMNVEV (reference sequence). This clonotype was obtained from a human donor with low-grade glioma or glioblastoma, undergoing nonglioma brain surgery, or in good health (not recorded which). Sample: glioma tissue, nonneoplastic brain tissue, or PBMCs (not recorded which). This chain connects TRBV27 to TRBJ2-1, with a weak D call TRBD2 (5 bases). Written as DNA, the CDR3 is TGTGCCAGCAGTTCCATAGCGTTTAGCTCCAACAATGAGCAGTTCTTC. Encoded protein: CASSSIAFSSNNEQFF.